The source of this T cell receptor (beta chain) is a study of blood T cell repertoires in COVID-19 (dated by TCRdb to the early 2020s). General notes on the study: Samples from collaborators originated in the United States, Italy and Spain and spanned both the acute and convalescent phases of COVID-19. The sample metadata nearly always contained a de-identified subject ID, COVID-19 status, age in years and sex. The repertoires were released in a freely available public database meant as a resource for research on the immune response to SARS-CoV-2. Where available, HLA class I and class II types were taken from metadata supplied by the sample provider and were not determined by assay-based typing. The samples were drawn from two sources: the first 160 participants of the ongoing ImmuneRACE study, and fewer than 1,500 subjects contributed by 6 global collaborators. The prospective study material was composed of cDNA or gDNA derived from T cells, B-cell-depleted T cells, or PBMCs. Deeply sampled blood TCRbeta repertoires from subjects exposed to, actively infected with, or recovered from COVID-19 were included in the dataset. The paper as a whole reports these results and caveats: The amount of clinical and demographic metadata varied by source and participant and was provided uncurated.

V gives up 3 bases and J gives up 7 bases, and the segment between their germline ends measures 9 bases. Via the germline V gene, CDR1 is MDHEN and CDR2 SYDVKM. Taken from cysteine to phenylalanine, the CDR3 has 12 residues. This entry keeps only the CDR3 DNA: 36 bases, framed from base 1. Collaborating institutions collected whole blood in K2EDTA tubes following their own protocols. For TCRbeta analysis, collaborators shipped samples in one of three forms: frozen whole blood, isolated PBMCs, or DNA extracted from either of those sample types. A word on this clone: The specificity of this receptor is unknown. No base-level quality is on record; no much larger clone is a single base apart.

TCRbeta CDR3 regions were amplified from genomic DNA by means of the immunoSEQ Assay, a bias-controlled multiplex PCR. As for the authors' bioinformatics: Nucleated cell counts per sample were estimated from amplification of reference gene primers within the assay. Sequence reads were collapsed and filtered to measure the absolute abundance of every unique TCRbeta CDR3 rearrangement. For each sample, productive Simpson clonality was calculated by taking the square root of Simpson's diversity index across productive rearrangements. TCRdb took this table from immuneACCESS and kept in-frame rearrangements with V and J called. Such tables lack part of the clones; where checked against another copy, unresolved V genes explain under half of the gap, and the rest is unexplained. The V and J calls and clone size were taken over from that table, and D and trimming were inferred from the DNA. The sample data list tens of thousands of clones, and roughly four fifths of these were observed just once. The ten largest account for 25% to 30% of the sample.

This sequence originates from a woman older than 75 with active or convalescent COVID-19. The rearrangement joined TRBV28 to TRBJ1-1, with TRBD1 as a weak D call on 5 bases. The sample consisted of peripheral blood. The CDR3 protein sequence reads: CASSFRRGEAFF. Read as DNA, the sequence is TGTGCCAGCAGTTTTAGAAGGGGTGAAGCTTTCTTT.